What follows is one T cell receptor beta chain and its context. Produced via immunoSEQ multiplex PCR; TCRdb's table is partial and in-frame only. The sample includes around 2,100,000 clones, about 95% of them seen just once. This sample stems from a study of shared clonotypes between healthy human individuals. Naive CD8 cells lacked CD45RO and underwent positive selection for CCR7, leaving out terminally differentiated effector memory CD45RA+ cells. Those who donated, Caucasian adults without exception, all lived in Nashville, Tennessee. The source of this sequence is a young man in good health. Sequencing was done on a sample of naive CD8+ T cells sorted from blood.

The CDR3 sequence: CSLTRAVSSYNEQFF. The DNA for the CDR3 is TGCAGCTTGACCAGAGCGGTGAGCTCCTACAATGAGCAGTTCTTC. The chain recombines TRBV29-1 with TRBJ2-1; perhaps TRBD2 as D (5 bases). This CDR3 region has 15 residues. Germline V CDR1 and CDR2: SQVTM, ANQGSEA. Trimming shortened V by 8 bases and J by 0 bases, and 17 bases separated the two germline ends.